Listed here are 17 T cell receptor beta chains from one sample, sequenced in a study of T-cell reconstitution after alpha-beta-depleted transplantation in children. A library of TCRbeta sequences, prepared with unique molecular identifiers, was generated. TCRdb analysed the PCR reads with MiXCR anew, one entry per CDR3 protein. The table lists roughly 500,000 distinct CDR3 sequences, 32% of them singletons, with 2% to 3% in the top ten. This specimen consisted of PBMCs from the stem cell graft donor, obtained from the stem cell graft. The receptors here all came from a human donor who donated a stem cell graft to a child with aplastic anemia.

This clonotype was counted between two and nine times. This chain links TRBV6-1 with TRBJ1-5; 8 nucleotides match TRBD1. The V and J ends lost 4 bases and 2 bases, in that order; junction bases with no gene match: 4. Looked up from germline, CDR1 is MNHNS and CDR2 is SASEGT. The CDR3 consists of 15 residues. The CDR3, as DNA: TGTGCCAGCAGTGGAGGACAGGGTGGCAATCAGCCCCAGCATTTT. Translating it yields CASSGGQGGNQPQHF.

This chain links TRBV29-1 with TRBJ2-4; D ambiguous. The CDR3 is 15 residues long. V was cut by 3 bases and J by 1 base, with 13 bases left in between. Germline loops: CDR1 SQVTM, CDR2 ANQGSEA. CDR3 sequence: CSVEAEKDAKNIQYF. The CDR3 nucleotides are TGCAGCGTTGAGGCGGAGAAGGATGCCAAAAACATTCAGTACTTC.

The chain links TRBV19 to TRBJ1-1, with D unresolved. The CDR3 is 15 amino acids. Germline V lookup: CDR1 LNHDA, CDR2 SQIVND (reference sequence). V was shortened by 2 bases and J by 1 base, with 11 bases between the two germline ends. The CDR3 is CASSIMRPTNTEAFF. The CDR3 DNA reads TGTGCCAGTAGTATAATGAGACCGACGAACACTGAAGCTTTCTTT.

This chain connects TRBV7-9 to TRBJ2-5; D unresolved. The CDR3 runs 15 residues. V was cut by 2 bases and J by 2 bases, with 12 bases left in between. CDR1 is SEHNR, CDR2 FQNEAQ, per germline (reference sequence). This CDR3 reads CASSLQFPLQETQYF. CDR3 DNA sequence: TGTGCCAGCAGCTTACAGTTTCCCCTGCAAGAGACCCAGTACTTC.

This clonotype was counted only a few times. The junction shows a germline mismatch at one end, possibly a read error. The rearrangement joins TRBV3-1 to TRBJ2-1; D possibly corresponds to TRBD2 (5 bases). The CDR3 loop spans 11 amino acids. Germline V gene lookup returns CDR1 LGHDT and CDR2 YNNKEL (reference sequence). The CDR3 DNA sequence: TGTGCCAGCAGCCAAGGAGGAGGTCGGGTCTTC. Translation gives CASSQGGGRVF.

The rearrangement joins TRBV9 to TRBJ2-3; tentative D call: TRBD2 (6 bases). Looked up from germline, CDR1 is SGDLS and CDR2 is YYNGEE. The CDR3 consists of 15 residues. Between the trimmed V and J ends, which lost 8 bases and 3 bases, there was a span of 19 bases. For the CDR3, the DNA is TGTGCCAGTCGGCTTGGTGGAGGAGGGACAGATACGCAGTATTTT. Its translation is CASRLGGGGTDTQYF.

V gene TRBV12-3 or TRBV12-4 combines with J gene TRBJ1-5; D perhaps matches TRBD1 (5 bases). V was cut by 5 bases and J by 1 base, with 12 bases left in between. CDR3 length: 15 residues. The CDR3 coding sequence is TGTGCCAGCAGTCCGGGACGGGGAAGCAATCAGCCCCAGCATTTT. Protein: CASSPGRGSNQPQHF.

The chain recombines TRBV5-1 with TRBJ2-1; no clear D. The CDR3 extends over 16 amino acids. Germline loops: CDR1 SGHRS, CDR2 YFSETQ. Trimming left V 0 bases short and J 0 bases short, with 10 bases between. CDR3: CASSLEATASYNEQFF. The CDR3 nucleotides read TGCGCCAGCAGCTTGGAGGCGACCGCCTCCTACAATGAGCAGTTCTTC. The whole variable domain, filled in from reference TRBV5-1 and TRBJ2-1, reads KAGVTQTPRYLIKTRGQQVTLSCSPISGHRSVSWYQQTPGQGLQFLFEYFSETQRNKGNFPGRFSGRQFSNSRSEMNVSTLELGDSALYLCASSLEATASYNEQFFGPGTRLTVL.

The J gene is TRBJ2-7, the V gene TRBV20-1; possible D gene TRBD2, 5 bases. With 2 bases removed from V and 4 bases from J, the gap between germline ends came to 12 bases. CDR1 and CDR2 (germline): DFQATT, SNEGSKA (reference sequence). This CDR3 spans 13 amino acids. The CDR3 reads CSARLLLAYEQYF. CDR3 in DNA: TGCAGTGCTAGACTTTTGCTAGCATACGAGCAGTACTTC.

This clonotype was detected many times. This CDR3 reads CASSLLAGAYNEQFF. CDR3 DNA sequence: TGTGCCAGCAGCTTACTAGCGGGAGCCTACAATGAGCAGTTCTTC. The J gene is TRBJ2-1, the V gene TRBV7-2, with TRBD2 matching over 10 bases. The CDR3 runs to 15 residues. The V segment lost 2 bases and the J segment 2 bases; nucleotides outside the gene matches: 0. Germline V gene sequence: CDR1 SGHTA, CDR2 FQGNSA.

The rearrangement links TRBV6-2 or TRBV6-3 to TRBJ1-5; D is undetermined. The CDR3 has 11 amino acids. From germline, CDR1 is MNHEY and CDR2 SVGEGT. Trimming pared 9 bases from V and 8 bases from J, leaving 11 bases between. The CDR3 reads CASGPSEPQHF. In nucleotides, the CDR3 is TGTGCCAGTGGCCCCTCAGAGCCCCAGCATTTT.

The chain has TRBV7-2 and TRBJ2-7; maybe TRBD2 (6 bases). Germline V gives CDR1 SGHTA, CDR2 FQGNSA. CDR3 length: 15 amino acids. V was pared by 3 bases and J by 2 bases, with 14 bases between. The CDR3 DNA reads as TGTGCCAGCAGCTTGGGTAGCGGCGTTCCCTACGAGCAGTACTTC. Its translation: CASSLGSGVPYEQYF.

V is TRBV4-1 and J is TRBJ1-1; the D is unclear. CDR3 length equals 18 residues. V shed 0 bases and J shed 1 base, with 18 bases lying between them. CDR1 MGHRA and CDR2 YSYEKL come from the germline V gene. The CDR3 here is CASSQDKGTVEENTEAFF. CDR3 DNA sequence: TGCGCCAGCAGCCAAGATAAGGGCACAGTAGAGGAGAACACTGAAGCTTTCTTT.

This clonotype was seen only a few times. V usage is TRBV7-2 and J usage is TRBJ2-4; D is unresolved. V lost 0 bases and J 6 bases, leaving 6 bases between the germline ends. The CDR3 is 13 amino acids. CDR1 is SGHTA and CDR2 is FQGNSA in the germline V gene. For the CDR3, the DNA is TGTGCCAGCAGCTTAGCGGGGATAAACATTCAGTACTTC. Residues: CASSLAGINIQYF.

The CDR3 nucleotides read TGTGCCAGCAGTATAAGGTCAGCCTATGGCTACACCTTC. It codes for CASSIRSAYGYTF. This chain uses TRBV12-3 or TRBV12-4 with TRBJ1-2; D not resolved. This CDR3 has 13 amino acids. Trimming left V 5 bases short and J 4 bases short, with 11 bases between.

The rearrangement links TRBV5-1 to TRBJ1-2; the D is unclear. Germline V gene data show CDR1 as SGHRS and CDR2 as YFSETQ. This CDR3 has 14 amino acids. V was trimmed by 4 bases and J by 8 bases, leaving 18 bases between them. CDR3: CASSPEAPDRGYTF. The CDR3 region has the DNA TGCGCCAGCAGCCCCGAAGCTCCCGATCGGGGCTACACCTTC.

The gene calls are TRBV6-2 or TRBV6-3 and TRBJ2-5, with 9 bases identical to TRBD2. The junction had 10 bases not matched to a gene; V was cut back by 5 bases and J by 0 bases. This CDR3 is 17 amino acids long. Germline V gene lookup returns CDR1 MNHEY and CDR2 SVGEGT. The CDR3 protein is CASSIPRLAVDQETQYF. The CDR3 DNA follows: TGTGCCAGCAGTATACCGAGACTAGCGGTAGACCAAGAGACCCAGTACTTC.